Here is one TCR beta chain with its context. In the original analysis: How many nucleated cells were present was estimated from reference gene primer amplification. Profiled with immunoSEQ multiplex PCR; TCRdb holds only in-frame clones, not every one. V, J and clone size derive from that table, while D and trimming were established from the DNA sequence. The sample consists of under 300,000 clones, around 80% of them appearing once. The data were obtained in a study of blood T cell repertoires in COVID-19. Study-wide background: Spain, Italy and the United States supplied samples that represented acute and convalescent COVID-19.

The sequenced sample consisted of peripheral blood. The origin of this receptor is a woman younger than 35 with acute or convalescent COVID-19.

CDR3: CASSSPGQGDTEAFF. DNA for the CDR3: TGTGCCAGCAGTTCGCCGGGACAGGGGGACACTGAAGCTTTCTTT. The chain links TRBV27 to TRBJ1-1; 11 bases agree with TRBD1. There are 15 residues in the CDR3. Trimming removed 4 bases from V and 3 bases from J; junction bases left unmatched: 4. Looked up from germline, CDR1 is MNHEY and CDR2 is SMNVEV (reference sequence).